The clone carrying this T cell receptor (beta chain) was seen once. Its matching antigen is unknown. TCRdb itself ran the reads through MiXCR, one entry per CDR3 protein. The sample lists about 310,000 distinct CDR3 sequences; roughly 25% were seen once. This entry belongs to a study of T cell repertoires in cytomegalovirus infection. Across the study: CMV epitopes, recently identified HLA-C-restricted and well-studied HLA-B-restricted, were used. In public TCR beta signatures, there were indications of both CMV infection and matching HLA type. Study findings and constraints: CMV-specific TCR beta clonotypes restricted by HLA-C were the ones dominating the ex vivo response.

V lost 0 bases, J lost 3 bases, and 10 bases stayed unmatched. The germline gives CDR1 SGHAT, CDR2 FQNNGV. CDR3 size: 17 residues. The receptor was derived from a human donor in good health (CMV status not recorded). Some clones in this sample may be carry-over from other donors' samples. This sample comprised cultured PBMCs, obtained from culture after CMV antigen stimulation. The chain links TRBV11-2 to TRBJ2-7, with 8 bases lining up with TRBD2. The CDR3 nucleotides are TGTGCCAGCAGCTTAGAGATATTGTTAGCGGGGAACTACGAGCAGTACTTC. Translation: CASSLEILLAGNYEQYF.